A single sample gave rise to the 26 T cell receptor beta chains below, sequenced in a study of cytomegalovirus exposure and HLA in healthy donors. It was with 60 Vbeta and 13 Jbeta primers that the PCR ran. Generated by immunoSEQ multiplex PCR, the TCRdb table keeps only in-frame clones and is missing some. The repertoire has about 160,000 clones, 65% to 80% of them found once; the top ten carry about 2.2%. The sample was PBMCs. These receptors all come from a man aged 35-49 years in good health and CMV-seronegative.

J is TRBJ1-6 and V is TRBV21-1. TRBV21-1 is marked as a pseudogene. CDR3 length equals 14 residues. The DNA for the CDR3 is TGTGCCAGCCCTCGGATTTCAGGAGGATCACCCCTCCACTTT. Its protein product is CASPRISGGSPLHF.

Only one count was recorded for this clone. CDR3 sequence: CASSAVPGQRVGGETQYF. For the CDR3, the DNA is TGCGCCAGCAGCGCAGTTCCGGGACAGCGGGTAGGAGGGGAGACCCAGTACTTC. The rearrangement joins TRBV5-1 to TRBJ2-5; D might be TRBD1 (7 bases). V lost 4 bases to trimming and J lost 5 bases, with 27 bases between them. Germline loops: CDR1 SGHRS, CDR2 YFSETQ. The CDR3 extends over 18 amino acids. Filled out from reference TRBV5-1 and TRBJ2-5, the complete variable domain reads KAGVTQTPRYLIKTRGQQVTLSCSPISGHRSVSWYQQTPGQGLQFLFEYFSETQRNKGNFPGRFSGRQFSNSRSEMNVSTLELGDSALYLCASSAVPGQRVGGETQYFGPGTRLLVL.

This clone has more than one count but fewer than ten. The chain has TRBV9 and TRBJ2-3; 10 bases fit TRBD2. The junction had 3 bases not matched to a gene; V was cut back by 3 bases and J by 5 bases. Germline V CDR1 and CDR2: SGDLS, YYNGEE. The CDR3 is 14 amino acids. Written as DNA, the CDR3 is TGTGCCAGCAGCGCGACTAGCGGGCGAGATACGCAGTATTTT. This codes for CASSATSGRDTQYF. The variable domain in full, with the rest retrieved from reference TRBV9 and TRBJ2-3, is DSGVTQTPKHLITATGQRVTLRCSPRSGDLSVYWYQQSLDQGLQFLIQYYNGEERAKGNILERFSAQQFPDLHSELNLSSLELGDSALYFCASSATSGRDTQYFGPGTRLTVL.

The chain joins TRBV7-2 to TRBJ2-1, with 7 bases identical to TRBD2. The J segment lost 3 bases and the V segment lost 7 bases, leaving 9 bases of the junction unmatched. This CDR3 is built from 15 residues. CDR1 SGHTA and CDR2 FQGNSA come from the germline V gene. CDR3 in DNA: TGTGCCAGCAATTCCCGGGCTAGCGGCTACAATGAGCAGTTCTTC. Translation gives CASNSRASGYNEQFF.

This sequence joins TRBV7-9 and TRBJ2-3; 10 bases match TRBD2. The CDR3 runs 14 residues. V was pared by 8 bases and J by 2 bases, with 4 bases of the junction left unmatched. The germline V gene encodes CDR1 SEHNR and CDR2 FQNEAQ (reference sequence). The CDR3 protein is CASELAGNTDTQYF. Here the CDR3 DNA reads TGTGCCAGCGAACTAGCGGGAAACACAGATACGCAGTATTTT. The full variable domain, in which reference TRBV7-9 and TRBJ2-3 provide the parts outside the CDR3, is DTGVSQNPRHKITKRGQNVTFRCDPISEHNRLYWYRQTLGQGPEFLTYFQNEAQLEKSRLLSDRFSAERPKGSFSTLEIQRTEQGDSAMYLCASELAGNTDTQYFGPGTRLTVL.

This chain links TRBV4-3 with TRBJ2-3; 10 bases agree with TRBD1. This CDR3 is 16 amino acids long. The germline gives CDR1 LGHNA, CDR2 YSLEER. Unmatched junction bases numbered 3, after V lost 0 bases and J lost 3 bases. CDR3 residues: CASSQDPGQGTDTQYF. The CDR3 bases are TGCGCCAGCAGCCAAGACCCGGGACAGGGGACAGATACGCAGTATTTT.

V gene TRBV2 combines with J gene TRBJ1-1; D unresolved. Deletions cut 5 bases from V and 0 bases from J, with 7 bases between. This CDR3 has 13 residues. Germline V CDR1 and CDR2: SNHLY, FYNNEI. DNA of the CDR3: TGTGCCAGCAGTCTCTTTCTGAACACTGAAGCTTTCTTT. Its translation is CASSLFLNTEAFF. The full variable domain, its missing parts supplied by reference TRBV2 and TRBJ1-1, is EPEVTQTPSHQVTQMGQEVILRCVPISNHLYFYWYRQILGQKVEFLVSFYNNEISEKSEIFDDQFSVERPDGSNFTLKIRSTKLEDSAMYFCASSLFLNTEAFFGQGTRLTVV.

V usage is TRBV19 and J usage is TRBJ2-7; 8 nucleotides line up with TRBD1. CDR3 length: 14 residues. Losses at the gene ends were 5 bases for V and 6 bases for J; bases not matched to a gene: 9. The germline gives CDR1 LNHDA, CDR2 SQIVND (reference sequence). The CDR3 loop reads CASSHGQGGVEQYF. CDR3 sequence (DNA): TGTGCCAGTAGTCACGGACAGGGTGGTGTCGAGCAGTACTTC.

J is TRBJ2-5 and V is TRBV29-1, with TRBD2 identical over 9 bases. Germline values: CDR1 SQVTM, CDR2 ANQGSEA. This CDR3 has 14 residues. Unmatched junction bases numbered 7, after V lost 3 bases and J lost 5 bases. This CDR3 is CSVDSSGTGETQYF. The CDR3 coding sequence is TGCAGCGTTGATTCTAGCGGGACGGGGGAGACCCAGTACTTC.

V and J are TRBV28 and TRBJ1-5, with D hard to call. The CDR3 is 15 amino acids. V was cut by 5 bases and J by 0 bases, with 11 bases left in between. Germline V gene sequence: CDR1 MDHEN, CDR2 SYDVKM. The CDR3 nucleotides are TGTGCCAGCAGTAAAGATGAGCATAGCAATCAGCCCCAGCATTTT. As protein: CASSKDEHSNQPQHF.

This sequence joins TRBV19 and TRBJ1-3; D perhaps matches TRBD1 (5 bases). V was pared by 3 bases and J by 0 bases, with 9 bases between. Germline V CDR1 and CDR2: LNHDA, SQIVND (reference sequence). The CDR3 totals 15 residues. The CDR3 loop is CASSIPTVSGNTIYF. Here the CDR3 DNA reads TGTGCCAGTAGTATCCCGACAGTCTCTGGAAACACCATATATTTT.

The chain carries TRBV12-1 and TRBJ2-1; the table calls TRBD2, which could not be checked here. TRBV12-1 is a listed pseudogene. There are 14 residues in the CDR3. Written as DNA, the CDR3 is TGTGCCAGCAGCTTTAGGGTTCCGCGGGTCGAGCAGTTCTTC. Its protein product is CASSFRVPRVEQFF.

This chain uses TRBV5-6 with TRBJ1-2; 7 nucleotides align to TRBD1. CDR1 and CDR2 from the germline V gene are SGHDT and YYEEEE. The CDR3 has 13 amino acids. The trim removed 3 bases at V and 9 bases at J, leaving 8 bases unmatched. CDR3 sequence (DNA): TGTGCCAGCAGCTCGAACAGGGGTAGGAGCTACACCTTC. It is translated as CASSSNRGRSYTF.

Details on this clone: The junction shows a germline mismatch at one end, possibly a read error. The gene calls are TRBV7-9 and TRBJ2-7, with TRBD1 matching over 10 bases. The CDR3 consists of 17 residues. Germline V lookup: CDR1 SEHNR, CDR2 FQNEAQ (reference sequence). The CDR3 spells CSSRPSRAGTGDYEQYF. The CDR3 coding sequence is TGTTCCAGCAGACCCTCACGCGCCGGGACAGGGGACTACGAGCAGTACTTC.

A remark on this clone: Other DNA sequences of this sample code for an identical CDR3. The V call is TRBV28, the J call TRBJ2-3, with D perhaps TRBD1 (5 bases). Germline loops: CDR1 MDHEN, CDR2 SYDVKM. V was clipped by 6 bases and J by 0 bases, with 7 bases between them. The CDR3 contains 13 residues. The CDR3 is CASSRQSTDTQYF. The DNA of the CDR3 is TGTGCCAGCAGCCGACAGAGCACAGATACGCAGTATTTT.

This CDR3 is CASSLLGGRQYF. DNA for the CDR3: TGTGCCAGCAGTTTGCTAGGGGGACGTCAGTACTTC. The genes are TRBV28 and TRBJ2-4; tentatively, D is TRBD1 (6 bases). V shed 3 bases and J shed 12 bases, with 12 bases lying between them. CDR1 and CDR2 (germline): MDHEN, SYDVKM. The CDR3 is 12 amino acids.

This clone was found once. The V and J genes are TRBV7-2 and TRBJ2-7; D call uncertain. V dropped 1 base and J dropped 4 bases, with 14 bases sitting between them. The CDR3 is 15 residues long. Germline V lookup: CDR1 SGHTA, CDR2 FQGNSA. DNA of the CDR3: TGTGCCAGCAGCTTAGTATCCGGGTCCGGGTACGAGCAGTACTTC. Its translation is CASSLVSGSGYEQYF.

V and J are TRBV9 and TRBJ2-3; D may be TRBD1 (5 bases). This CDR3 is built from 15 residues. The germline gives CDR1 SGDLS, CDR2 YYNGEE. V lost 2 bases to trimming and J lost 2 bases, with 12 bases between them. The CDR3 spells CASSVDWGPTDTQYF. The CDR3 DNA sequence: TGTGCCAGCAGCGTCGACTGGGGCCCCACAGATACGCAGTATTTT.

Of note for this clone: An end of the junction differs from the germline gene, which may be a read error. This chain links TRBV28 with TRBJ1-5; possibly TRBD1 for D (5 bases). The CDR3 is 17 amino acids. In germline, CDR1 is MDHEN, CDR2 SYDVKM. CDR3 protein: CAGSPGRETVSNQPQHF. The CDR3, as DNA: TGTGCCGGCAGTCCCGGTCGAGAGACAGTTAGCAATCAGCCCCAGCATTTT.

This clone was observed once. This chain joins TRBV14 and TRBJ2-1; TRBD2 agrees at 11 bases. The CDR3 runs to 16 residues. Looked up from germline, CDR1 is SGHDN and CDR2 is FVKESK. V trimming: 6 bases; J trimming: 3 bases; junction bases outside the gene matches: 7. CDR3 nucleotide sequence: TGTGCCAGCAGTCAGGCGACTAGCGGGATCTACAATGAGCAGTTCTTC. This codes for CASSQATSGIYNEQFF.

The CDR3 loop is CASSARTGGLVNEQFF. The CDR3 DNA reads as TGTGCCAGTAGTGCCAGGACAGGGGGCTTAGTAAATGAGCAGTTCTTC. The chain carries TRBV19 and TRBJ2-1; 11 positions match TRBD1. Germline trimming cut 5 bases from V and 7 bases from J; bases unmatched to any gene: 10. There are 16 residues in the CDR3. Germline V gives CDR1 LNHDA, CDR2 SQIVND (reference sequence). The whole variable domain, filled in from reference TRBV19 and TRBJ2-1, reads DGGITQSPKYLFRKEGQNVTLSCEQNLNHDAMYWYRQDPGQGLRLIYYSQIVNDFQKGDIAEGYSVSREKKESFPLTVTSAQKNPTAFYLCASSARTGGLVNEQFFGPGTRLTVL.

This clone was seen a few times. The chain carries TRBV29-1 and TRBJ2-2, with 7 bases matching TRBD1. Germline V gene data show CDR1 as SQVTM and CDR2 as ANQGSEA. The CDR3 covers 12 residues. This chain's CDR3 is CRRQGFFGELFF. Here the CDR3 DNA reads TGCAGAAGACAGGGATTTTTCGGGGAGCTGTTTTTT.

This sequence joins TRBV30 and TRBJ1-5; 7 bases are a match to TRBD1. V was pared by 5 bases and J by 6 bases, with 4 bases of the junction left unmatched. This CDR3 has 12 residues. Germline V gene sequence: CDR1 GTSNPN, CDR2 SVGIG (reference sequence). CDR3 amino acids: CAWGTGVQPQHF. The DNA for the CDR3 is TGTGCCTGGGGAACAGGGGTTCAGCCCCAGCATTTT.

V and J are TRBV28 and TRBJ2-3, with D tentatively TRBD2 (7 bases). V was cut by 7 bases and J by 4 bases, with 21 bases left in between. The CDR3 is made up of 16 amino acids. Looked up from germline, CDR1 is MDHEN and CDR2 is SYDVKM. The CDR3 sequence: CASILGGRGLPDTQYF. In DNA form, the CDR3 reads TGTGCCAGCATCCTGGGGGGGCGGGGGCTCCCAGATACGCAGTATTTT.

The rearrangement links TRBV29-1 to TRBJ2-7, with 10 bases identical to TRBD1. V gave up 1 base and J gave up 3 bases; unmatched junction bases: 0. Germline assignment: CDR1 SQVTM and CDR2 ANQGSEA. This CDR3 region has 13 residues. CDR3 residues: CSVEGTGGYEQYF. The DNA of the CDR3 is TGCAGCGTTGAAGGGACAGGGGGCTACGAGCAGTACTTC.

This clone has only one observation. The V and J genes are TRBV7-2 and TRBJ2-2; tentative D call: TRBD2 (5 bases). V lost 2 bases to trimming and J lost 5 bases, with 12 bases between them. The germline CDR1 and CDR2 sequences are SGHTA and FQGNSA. This CDR3 is built from 15 residues. CDR3 amino acids: CASSLSWRGTGELFF. DNA for the CDR3: TGTGCCAGCAGCTTATCGTGGAGAGGGACCGGGGAGCTGTTTTTT.